A single sample gave rise to the 19 T cell receptor beta chains below, sequenced in a study of post-analysis software for immune sequencing data. The TCR beta cDNA libraries carried unique molecular identifiers. TCRdb passed the PCR reads through MiXCR, listing each CDR3 protein once. Among about 400,000 distinct CDR3 sequences listed, approximately 38% were seen once. These receptors are not linked to any known antigen. Points from the study as a whole: The five TRBV segments detected at higher frequency in patients than in controls included TRBV5-6, TRBV5-1 and TRBV20-1.

The sequencing input was blood. The receptors derive from a girl between 10 and 17 years old with multiple sclerosis.

This clonotype was observed a few times. The V gene is TRBV6-2 or TRBV6-3, the J gene TRBJ2-1; D is ambiguous. In germline, CDR1 is MNHEY, CDR2 SVGEGT. This CDR3 is 14 amino acids long. V shed 0 bases and J shed 5 bases, with 8 bases lying between them. The CDR3 loop reads CASSYSGRNNEQFF. The CDR3 DNA follows: TGTGCCAGCAGTTACTCAGGACGCAACAATGAGCAGTTCTTC.

This clonotype was seen ten or more times. This chain uses TRBV27 with TRBJ2-7, with 10 bases identical to TRBD2. In germline, CDR1 is MNHEY, CDR2 SMNVEV (reference sequence). V lost 5 bases to trimming and J lost 3 bases; unmatched junction nucleotides: 7. The CDR3 sequence is 15 residues long. The CDR3 reads CASSRLAGAFYEQYF. DNA for the CDR3: TGTGCCAGCAGTCGCCTAGCGGGGGCCTTCTACGAGCAGTACTTC.

This chain uses TRBV12-3 or TRBV12-4 with TRBJ1-2, with D perhaps TRBD1 (6 bases). The CDR3 extends over 14 amino acids. Deletions cut 5 bases from V and 6 bases from J, with 16 bases between. The CDR3 here is CASSLSVGGHGYTF. Written as DNA, the CDR3 is TGTGCCAGCAGTCTCTCTGTGGGGGGCCATGGCTACACCTTC.

This clonotype appeared a few times. V and J are TRBV12-3 or TRBV12-4 and TRBJ2-7, with 8 bases identical to TRBD1. The CDR3 totals 15 residues. The ends lost 3 bases at V and 4 bases at J; junction bases unmatched: 8. Here the CDR3 reads CASSLLGTGMYEQYF. CDR3 DNA: TGTGCCAGCAGTTTGTTGGGGACAGGAATGTACGAGCAGTACTTC.

V and J are TRBV7-3 and TRBJ2-1; weak D call: TRBD2 (7 bases). The germline gives CDR1 SGHTA, CDR2 FQGTGA. The length of the CDR3 is 14 residues. The V gene lost 1 base and the J gene lost 7 bases, with 11 bases spanning the gap. CDR3 DNA sequence: TGTGCCAGCAGCTTAAAGGGGGGGCTGAATGAGCAGTTCTTC. This gives the protein CASSLKGGLNEQFF.

This rearrangement joins TRBV20-1 to TRBJ1-1; 7 bases map to TRBD1. The CDR3 loop spans 14 amino acids. Trimming took 7 bases from V and 3 from J; bases not matched to a gene: 11. Germline V CDR1 and CDR2: DFQATT, SNEGSKA (reference sequence). CDR3 nucleotides: TGCAGTGGCCAAGAGGGGGCCAGGGACACTGAAGCTTTCTTT. As protein: CSGQEGARDTEAFF.

Remarks on this clonotype: A read error may account for a junction end that differs from germline. The chain recombines TRBV6-5 with TRBJ2-7; D might be TRBD1 (6 bases). The germline CDR1 and CDR2 sequences are MNHEY and SVGAGI. CDR3 length equals 13 residues. The CDR3 DNA reads as TGTACCAGCAGTTTATACAGGGAAGGCGAGCAGTACTTC. Protein product: CTSSLYREGEQYF.

This clonotype occurred a few times. The chain has TRBV3-1 and TRBJ1-4; D perhaps matches TRBD1 (6 bases). The germline CDR1 and CDR2 sequences are LGHDT and YNNKEL (reference sequence). The CDR3 is made up of 14 amino acids. V dropped 4 bases and J dropped 4 bases, with 10 bases sitting between them. CDR3 in DNA: TGTGCCAGCAGCCGGACAGCCAGTAATGAAAAACTGTTTTTT. It translates to CASSRTASNEKLFF.

The chain joins TRBV9 to TRBJ2-2, with a weak D call TRBD1 (5 bases). The CDR3 consists of 16 residues. Trimming removed 0 bases at V and 0 bases at J, with 9 bases between. Germline CDR1 is SGDLS and CDR2 is YYNGEE. The CDR3 region is CASSVGGSSNTGELFF. As DNA, the CDR3 is TGTGCCAGCAGCGTAGGGGGCTCCTCGAACACCGGGGAGCTGTTTTTT.

The chain carries TRBV4-1 and TRBJ2-1, with 11 bases identical to TRBD2. The CDR3 is 15 amino acids. The V gene end was trimmed by 5 bases and the J gene end by 10 bases; junction bases not matched to a gene: 10. In germline, CDR1 is MGHRA, CDR2 YSYEKL. CDR3 bases: TGCGCCAGCAGCGATTCCCAACTAGCGGGGGACGAGCAGTTCTTC. It translates to CASSDSQLAGDEQFF.

This chain uses TRBV12-3 or TRBV12-4 with TRBJ1-3, with 7 positions matching TRBD1. Unmatched junction bases numbered 12, after V lost 0 bases and J lost 1 base. The CDR3 contains 19 residues. In nucleotides, the CDR3 is TGTGCCAGCAGTTTAGCGCTAAACAGGGGAAGGTTTTCTGGAAACACCATATATTTT. Its protein is CASSLALNRGRFSGNTIYF.

This clonotype was counted between two and nine times. The rearrangement joins TRBV12-3 or TRBV12-4 to TRBJ2-3, with TRBD1 matching over 10 bases. This CDR3 spans 15 amino acids. The V and J ends lost 0 bases and 5 bases, in that order; junction bases with no gene match: 2. The CDR3 DNA follows: TGTGCCAGCAGTTTAGCGGGACAGGGGAAAGATACGCAGTATTTT. Translating it yields CASSLAGQGKDTQYF.

This clonotype was recorded a few times. The chain uses TRBV12-3 or TRBV12-4 and TRBJ1-5; no clear D gene. Between the trimmed V and J ends, which lost 5 bases and 2 bases, there was a span of 10 bases. This CDR3 contains 14 residues. CDR3 sequence reads: CASSQEGRNQPQHF. As DNA, the CDR3 is TGTGCCAGCAGTCAGGAGGGCCGCAATCAGCCCCAGCATTTT.

This clonotype showed up just a few times. The chain carries TRBV7-9 and TRBJ1-1; possibly TRBD1 for D (5 bases). Germline lookup yields CDR1 SEHNR and CDR2 FQNEAQ (reference sequence). Between the trimmed V and J ends, which lost 8 bases and 4 bases, there was a span of 20 bases. The CDR3 is 15 amino acids. The CDR3 bases are TGTGCCAGCTGTACGGGGCCACCGGGAACCACTGAAGCTTTCTTT. It specifies CASCTGPPGTTEAFF.

This clonotype occurred a few times. The chain couples TRBV4-1 to TRBJ1-2; 7 bases align to TRBD1. Germline V gene data show CDR1 as MGHRA and CDR2 as YSYEKL. The CDR3 covers 14 residues. J lost 2 bases, V lost 2 bases, and 2 bases had no gene match. In DNA form, the CDR3 reads TGCGCCAGCAGCCAACCGGGACAGAACTATGGCTACACCTTC. Encoded protein: CASSQPGQNYGYTF.

This clonotype was picked up a small number of times. The chain uses TRBV4-1 and TRBJ2-3; 8 bases agree with TRBD2. The CDR3 is made up of 19 amino acids. Germline CDR1 reads MGHRA; CDR2 reads YSYEKL. V shed 0 bases and J 0 bases; nucleotides not matched to a gene: 11. This chain's CDR3 is CASSQDRHRLASSTDTQYF. CDR3 coding DNA: TGCGCCAGCAGCCAAGATCGCCACCGACTAGCGTCTAGCACAGATACGCAGTATTTT.

This clonotype was seen a few times. The gene calls are TRBV5-6 and TRBJ2-1; 10 positions match TRBD2. The ends lost 2 bases at V and 1 base at J; junction bases unmatched: 9. Germline CDR1 SGHDT, CDR2 YYEEEE. The CDR3 has 18 amino acids. The chain's CDR3 is CASSFVGSGGLSYNEQFF. DNA of the CDR3: TGTGCCAGCAGCTTTGTGGGTAGCGGGGGGCTGTCCTACAATGAGCAGTTCTTC.

V and J are TRBV10-3 and TRBJ2-5; D uncertain. The CDR3 covers 13 residues. Germline V gives CDR1 ENHRY, CDR2 SYGVKD. V lost 0 bases and J lost 5, with 7 bases in between. CDR3 DNA: TGTGCCATCAGTGAGTCGGAAGGGGAGACCCAGTACTTC. Its translation: CAISESEGETQYF.

The sample holds a few counts of this clonotype. The V and J genes are TRBV7-8 and TRBJ2-1, with 9 positions matching TRBD2. Unmatched junction bases numbered 10, after V lost 5 bases and J lost 5 bases. CDR1 SGHVS and CDR2 FQNEAQ come from the germline V gene. The CDR3 is 16 amino acids. CDR3 loop: CASSLRTSASNNEQFF. The CDR3 DNA is TGTGCCAGCAGCCTAAGGACTAGCGCAAGTAACAATGAGCAGTTCTTC. Drawing the rest from reference TRBV7-8 and TRBJ2-1, the complete variable domain is GAGVSQSPRYKVAKRGQDVALRCDPISGHVSLFWYQQALGQGPEFLTYFQNEAQLDKSGLPSDRFFAERPEGSVSTLKIQRTQQEDSAVYLCASSLRTSASNNEQFFGPGTRLTVL.